This passage covers 14 T cell receptor beta chains from one sample sequenced in a study of OX40 agonist ivuxolimab in advanced cancers. Sequenced by immunoSEQ multiplex PCR; TCRdb stores in-frame clones only, minus some. Among tens of thousands of clones listed, approximately 88% were seen once. The sequencing here drew on CD4+ or CD8+ T cells sorted from blood, taken in a trial of the OX40 agonist ivuxolimab. Source of these receptors: an adult with an advanced solid tumor such as melanoma, head and neck, liver or kidney cancer.

The chain uses TRBV11-3 and TRBJ2-3; no clear D gene. Per the germline V gene, CDR1 is SGHNT and CDR2 is YENEEA. CDR3 length equals 14 residues. The V and J ends lost 2 bases and 4 bases respectively, with 10 bases between them. The CDR3 here is CASSLKHNPDTQYF. In DNA form, the CDR3 reads TGTGCCAGCAGCTTAAAACACAACCCAGATACGCAGTATTTT. Filled out from reference TRBV11-3 and TRBJ2-3, the complete variable domain reads EAGVVQSPRYKIIEKKQPVAFWCNPISGHNTLYWYLQNLGQGPELLIRYENEEAVDDSQLPKDRFSAERLKGVDSTLKIQPAELGDSAVYLCASSLKHNPDTQYFGPGTRLTVL.

The chain couples TRBV6-5 to TRBJ2-2; D tentatively reads TRBD1 or TRBD2 (5 bases each). CDR3 length: 15 residues. The V end lost 4 bases, the J end lost 5 bases, and 14 bases lay between the germline ends. The germline gives CDR1 MNHEY, CDR2 SVGAGI. Here the CDR3 reads CASSSSGTLTGELFF. For the CDR3, the DNA is TGTGCCAGCAGTTCCTCCGGGACGCTGACCGGGGAGCTGTTTTTT.

The J gene is TRBJ1-4, the V gene TRBV7-9; D uncertain. Per germline, CDR1 SEHNR and CDR2 FQNEAQ (reference sequence). V gave up 3 bases and J gave up 8 bases, with 16 bases separating them. The CDR3 spans 15 residues. The chain's CDR3 is CASSFPGPAGEKLFF. The CDR3 DNA sequence: TGTGCCAGCAGCTTCCCGGGCCCGGCCGGGGAAAAACTGTTTTTT. Full variable domain (remainder filled in from reference TRBV7-9 and TRBJ1-4): DTGVSQNPRHKITKRGQNVTFRCDPISEHNRLYWYRQTLGQGPEFLTYFQNEAQLEKSRLLSDRFSAERPKGSFSTLEIQRTEQGDSAMYLCASSFPGPAGEKLFFGSGTQLSVL.

In its sample, this clone was seen a few times. The chain couples TRBV14 to TRBJ2-5; D remains ambiguous. Germline V gene data show CDR1 as SGHDN and CDR2 as FVKESK. CDR3 length: 12 amino acids. V was shortened by 0 bases and J by 5 bases, with 4 bases between the two germline ends. This chain's CDR3 is CASSQDGETQYF. CDR3 in DNA: TGTGCCAGCAGCCAAGATGGGGAGACCCAGTACTTC.

The chain employs TRBV4-1 and TRBJ1-1; 8 bases are a match to TRBD1. CDR3 length: 17 amino acids. Germline CDR1 and CDR2: MGHRA and YSYEKL. V lost 4 bases and J lost 3; bases outside the gene matches: 13. The CDR3 DNA reads as TGCGCCAGCAGCCTTCTCCCCCGGGCAGGGGGCTACACTGAAGCTTTCTTT. Its translation: CASSLLPRAGGYTEAFF.

The chain links TRBV4-3 to TRBJ2-3; 8 nucleotides match TRBD2. The V gene end was trimmed by 1 base and the J gene end by 2 bases; junction bases not matched to a gene: 5. Germline values: CDR1 LGHNA, CDR2 YSLEER. The CDR3 covers 16 residues. For the CDR3, the DNA is TGCGCCAGCAGCCAAGGTGTTAGCGGGGACACAGATACGCAGTATTTT. This codes for CASSQGVSGDTDTQYF.

This rearrangement joins TRBV6-1 to TRBJ2-7, with 12 bases fitting TRBD2. Germline values: CDR1 MNHNS, CDR2 SASEGT. Germline trimming cut 5 bases from V and 2 bases from J; bases unmatched to any gene: 1. CDR3 length: 14 residues. CDR3 sequence: CASSWTSGAYEQYF. Here the CDR3 DNA reads TGTGCCAGCAGTTGGACTAGCGGGGCCTACGAGCAGTACTTC.

This clone was seen a single time. The J gene is TRBJ2-7, the V gene TRBV29-1; D is uncertain. V dropped 5 bases and J dropped 2 bases, with 13 bases sitting between them. There are 13 residues in the CDR3. CDR1 and CDR2 (germline): SQVTM, ANQGSEA. CDR3 bases: TGCAGCGTTAGAGAGCACACGACCTACGAGCAGTACTTC. The encoded protein is CSVREHTTYEQYF.

A remark on this clone: The germline gene is not matched at one end of the junction; a read error may be the cause. The chain joins TRBV11-1 to TRBJ2-1; D gene ambiguous. The CDR3 has 14 residues. CDR1 and CDR2 from the germline V gene are SGHAT and FQDESV (reference sequence). CDR3 sequence: CASSSLGSNNEQFF. The CDR3 DNA reads as TGTGCCAGCAGCTCTCTGGGCTCCAACAATGAGCAGTTCTTC.

J is TRBJ1-1 and V is TRBV7-3; D is possibly TRBD1 (6 bases). Per the germline V gene, CDR1 is SGHTA and CDR2 is FQGTGA. There are 13 residues in the CDR3. Trimming removed 5 bases at V and 1 base at J, with 8 bases between. DNA of the CDR3: TGTGCCAGCAGCCAAGGGGGGAACACTGAAGCTTTCTTT. This translates into CASSQGGNTEAFF.

The chain uses TRBV5-5 and TRBJ1-2, with D possibly TRBD1 on 6 matching bases. The germline gives CDR1 SGHKS, CDR2 YYEKEE (reference sequence). Trimming stripped 0 bases from V and 4 bases from J, with 13 bases between. The CDR3 consists of 15 residues. CDR3 sequence: CASSLEAVGAYGYTF. The CDR3 bases are TGTGCCAGCAGCTTGGAGGCAGTGGGGGCCTATGGCTACACCTTC.

The CDR3 region is CASSHPGGASYNEQFF. The CDR3 DNA is TGTGCCAGCAGCCACCCCGGGGGCGCTTCCTACAATGAGCAGTTCTTC. The genes are TRBV5-4 and TRBJ2-1, with D perhaps given as TRBD1 or TRBD2 (6 bases each). This CDR3 contains 16 residues. Germline V lookup: CDR1 SGHNT, CDR2 YYREEE (reference sequence). V lost 4 bases to trimming and J lost 1 base, with 15 bases between them.

In this sample, this clone turned up once. The chain has TRBV19 and TRBJ1-4; D gene ambiguous. CDR3 size: 14 residues. CDR1 is LNHDA and CDR2 is SQIVND in the germline V gene (reference sequence). V lost 6 bases and J 0 bases, leaving 8 bases between the germline ends. Written as DNA, the CDR3 is TGTGCCAGTAGCGTGGATGCAACTAATGAAAAACTGTTTTTT. This translates into CASSVDATNEKLFF. Full variable domain (outside the CDR3, taken from reference TRBV19 and TRBJ1-4): DGGITQSPKYLFRKEGQNVTLSCEQNLNHDAMYWYRQDPGQGLRLIYYSQIVNDFQKGDIAEGYSVSREKKESFPLTVTSAQKNPTAFYLCASSVDATNEKLFFGSGTQLSVL.

The chain uses TRBV4-2 and TRBJ1-6, with TRBD1 as a possible D gene (5 bases). This CDR3 is 16 amino acids long. CDR1 and CDR2 (germline): LGHNA, YNFKEQ. V gave up 3 bases and J gave up 8 bases, with 17 bases separating them. The CDR3 here is CASSHSVGTADSPLHF. The CDR3 nucleotides are TGTGCCAGCAGCCACAGTGTCGGGACGGCGGATTCACCCCTCCACTTT.